This T cell receptor (beta chain) came from a study of T-cell memory formation after mild COVID-19. Study-wide findings and caveats: Some responding clones appeared in pre-infection memory, suggesting cross-reactive memory joined. Among clones contracting day 15 to 85, CD4/CD8 was balanced, whereas later expanders leaned CD4+.

CDR3 length: 15 residues. CDR1 is MGHRA, CDR2 YSYEKL, per germline. Trimming at V came to 2 bases and at J to 9 bases, leaving 10 bases not matched to a gene. The sample holds a few counts of this clonotype. Antigen specificity is unknown. UMIs and sample barcodes were carried by the TCR alpha and TCR beta cDNA libraries that 5'RACE produced using constant-segment primers. TCRdb re-derived calls from the 5' RACE reads in MiXCR, one entry per CDR3 protein. The sample records about 110,000 distinct CDR3 sequences, roughly a sixth being singletons. The chain joins TRBV4-1 to TRBJ1-2, with 9 nucleotides matching TRBD1. This receptor was obtained from a man between 18 and 29 years old who had mild COVID-19 (a few samples of this study predate the infection). Cell type and time point are not known. Sequencing was done on a sample of PBMCs or a T cell subset sorted from them (not recorded which). The CDR3: CASSQTPGQGYSYTF. CDR3 in DNA: TGCGCCAGCAGCCAAACCCCCGGACAGGGGTATAGCTACACCTTC.